This T cell receptor beta chain was recovered during a study of shared clonotypes between healthy human individuals (dated by TCRdb to 2019 to 2021). For the wider study: The cohort comprised a couple of women and three men aged 18 to 49 years. To increase sequencing depth and limit assay-specific biases, different laboratories used diverse techniques to prepare libraries and sequence TCR repertoires. To estimate repertoire size and how much clonotype sharing occurs between individuals, the study deeply sequenced the blood TCR repertoires of 5 or 6 healthy adults. For each donor, CD4 naive and CD4 memory were each given three plates, CD8 naive was given two plates, and CD8 memory was given one plate. Between about 0.8 and 9 billion PBMCs per donor were obtained by leukapheresis.

The paper's findings and limits, for the study overall: Incomplete sequencing was indicated by rarefaction of sorted-subset datasets, despite the large sequencing depth. Pairwise subsampling led to the expectation that sequencing depth would affect the degree of clonotype sharing among donors. Larger estimated clonotype richness was generally found for naive subsets than for memory subsets. Sampling was restricted to blood, and TCR repertoires in tissues likely differ from the TCR repertoires found in blood. Because the study included a small number of donors, the genetic and exposure-history diversity represented was limited. Across a handful of donors, about 5.2% of naive CD4, more than 3% of naive CD8, 2.3% of memory CD4, and around 0.4% of memory CD8 clonotypes were shared. Higher generation probabilities were observed for clonotypes shared by all four sorted-subset donors than for non-shared clonotypes.

For the CD8 naive samples, CD45RO-negative cells were positively selected for CCR7, yielding a CD45RA+CCR7+ population from which TemRA cells were excluded. Donors were healthy HIV-negative adults with no recently reported acute infections or vaccinations. Every donor was a Caucasian adult residing in Nashville, Tennessee, USA. Blood was obtained by leukapheresis, after which PBMCs were separated by Ficoll-Histopaque density gradient centrifugation and cryopreserved in liquid nitrogen vapor phase. Analytical flow cytometry was used to check the purity and quantity of each magnetically sorted T cell population. Genomic DNA was isolated from each sorted fraction and quantified by UV absorbance on a Nanodrop 2000c. Based on the germline V gene, the CDR1 and CDR2 sequences are SGDLS and YYNGEE. V is shortened by 4 bases, J by 6 bases, and the region joining them spans 14 bases. The CDR3, from cysteine to phenylalanine, totals 13 residues. Solely the CDR3 DNA is kept, with 39 bases framed from the first base.

This clone came up once. What this receptor recognizes is not known. Per-base qualities were not stored, and no clone one base away is much larger. TCR CDR3 regions were amplified from genomic DNA by multiplex PCR using the deep immunoSEQ assay. Extracted genomic DNA from each cell subset was spread evenly across all wells of several immunoSEQ 96-well plates, with each plate serving as a replicate. For sorted subsets, approximately 210 ng genomic DNA, equal to tens of thousands of T cell genomes, was loaded into each replicate PCR. Purified libraries were measured with a Qubit 3.0 fluorometer, size-checked on a Bioanalyzer 2100, and measured again with the KAPA Library Quantification kit. A separate single-read 150-cycle Illumina NextSeq 550 flow cell was used to sequence each immunoSEQ 96-well plate. The study's processing was this. Because the immunoSEQ output included only junctional sequences and no quality scores, the filtering could not be the same as the filtering used for full-length reads. To assign V/J genes and CDR3, sequences were annotated using PyIR, a Python wrapper for IgBLAST v1.9, with IMGT germline references. Reads with weak V/J assignments (E-value above 1e-6), missing CDR3, stop codons, out-of-frame junctions, or ambiguous translated residues were removed. V3J clonotypes were defined as sequences sharing an identical inferred V gene, J gene, and CDR3 amino acid sequence. To compute the percentage overlap between repertoires, the number of shared unique clonotypes was divided by the size of the smaller repertoire. RTK rarefaction, the Chao1 estimator, and Recon v2.1 estimates of unobserved clonotypes were used to assess repertoire richness. Generation probabilities were computed with OLGA for all TCRbeta clonotypes obtained by the gDNA method from several donors. In TCRdb, the immuneACCESS table is reduced to in-frame sequences with V and J assigned. These tables do not hold every clone; where another copy was compared, an unresolved V gene accounts for under half, and the others remain unexplained. V, J and clone size were drawn from that table, and D and trimming were deduced from the DNA. The sample contains around 2.1 million clones, about 93% of them found a single time. Of the sample, about 1.8% is held by the ten largest clones.

The sequence is built from TRBV9 and TRBJ2-7; the D gene assignment is ambiguous. The source is a man younger than 30 in good health. Some clones in this sample may be carry-over from other donors' samples. The source material was naive CD8+ T cells from PBMCs. Taken with the paper, the label for cell subset or site translates to: CD45RA+CCR7+. CDR3 reads: CASSLVMGSEQYF. The DNA sequence is as follows: TGTGCCAGCAGCCTCGTCATGGGTTCCGAGCAGTACTTC.